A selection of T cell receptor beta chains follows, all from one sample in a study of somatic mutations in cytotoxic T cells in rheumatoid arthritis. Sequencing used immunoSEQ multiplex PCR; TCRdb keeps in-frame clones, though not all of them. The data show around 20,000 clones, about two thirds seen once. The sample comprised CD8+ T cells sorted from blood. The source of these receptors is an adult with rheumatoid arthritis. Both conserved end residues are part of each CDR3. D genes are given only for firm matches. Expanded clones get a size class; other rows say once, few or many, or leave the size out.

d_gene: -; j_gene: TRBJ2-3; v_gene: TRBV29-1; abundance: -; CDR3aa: CSVPVPADTQYF; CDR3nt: TGCAGCGTCCCGGTCCCCGCAGATACGCAGTATTTT
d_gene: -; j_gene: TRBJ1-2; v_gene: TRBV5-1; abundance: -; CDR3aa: CASRRSGGGYTF; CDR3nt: TGCGCCAGCAGAAGGAGTGGGGGAGGCTACACCTTC
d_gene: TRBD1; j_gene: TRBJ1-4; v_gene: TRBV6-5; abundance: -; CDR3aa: CASSQQGESEKLFF; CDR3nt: TGTGCCAGCAGCCAACAGGGGGAGAGCGAAAAACTGTTTTTT
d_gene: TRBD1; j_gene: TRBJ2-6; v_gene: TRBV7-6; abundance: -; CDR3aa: CASSRTGGLLSGANVLTF; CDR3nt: TGTGCCAGCAGCCGAACAGGGGGCCTTCTCTCTGGGGCCAACGTCCTGACTTTC
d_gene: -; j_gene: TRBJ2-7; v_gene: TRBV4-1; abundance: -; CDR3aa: CASSQAQDRRYEQYF; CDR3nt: TGCGCCAGCAGCCAAGCCCAGGACAGACGTTACGAGCAGTACTTC
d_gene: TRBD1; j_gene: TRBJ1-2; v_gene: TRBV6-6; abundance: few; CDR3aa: CASSYSDSQGVDGYTF; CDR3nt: TGTGCCAGCAGTTACTCTGACTCCCAGGGGGTAGATGGCTACACCTTC
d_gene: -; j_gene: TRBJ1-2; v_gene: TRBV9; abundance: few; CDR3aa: CASGGGSQYYGYTF; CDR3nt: TGTGCCAGCGGCGGAGGCAGCCAATACTATGGCTACACCTTC
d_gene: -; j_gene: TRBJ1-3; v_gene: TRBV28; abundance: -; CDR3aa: CASYGRGRGNTIYF; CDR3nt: TGTGCCAGCTATGGGAGGGGCCGGGGAAACACCATATATTTT
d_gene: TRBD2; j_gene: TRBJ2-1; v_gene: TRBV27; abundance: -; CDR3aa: CASSWGGTYNEQFF; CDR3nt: TGTGCCAGCAGTTGGGGGGGGACTTACAATGAGCAGTTCTTC
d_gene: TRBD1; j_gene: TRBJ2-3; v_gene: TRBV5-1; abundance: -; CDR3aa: CASRQGSTDTQYF; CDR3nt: TGCGCCAGTCGACAGGGTAGCACAGATACGCAGTATTTT